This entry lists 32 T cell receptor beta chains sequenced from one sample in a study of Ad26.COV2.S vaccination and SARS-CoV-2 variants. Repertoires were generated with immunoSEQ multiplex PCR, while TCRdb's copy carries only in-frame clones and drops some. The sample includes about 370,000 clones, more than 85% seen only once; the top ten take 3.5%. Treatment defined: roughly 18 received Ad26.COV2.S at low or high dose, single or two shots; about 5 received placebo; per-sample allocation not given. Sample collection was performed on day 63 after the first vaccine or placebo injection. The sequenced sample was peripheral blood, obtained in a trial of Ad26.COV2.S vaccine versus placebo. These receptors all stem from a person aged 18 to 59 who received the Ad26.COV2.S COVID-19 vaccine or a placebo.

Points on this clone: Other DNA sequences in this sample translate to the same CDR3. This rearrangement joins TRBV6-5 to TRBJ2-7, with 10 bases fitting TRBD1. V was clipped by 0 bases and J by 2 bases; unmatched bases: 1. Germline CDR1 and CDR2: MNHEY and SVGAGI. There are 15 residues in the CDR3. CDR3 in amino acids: CASSYSGQGAYEQYF. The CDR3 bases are TGTGCCAGCAGTTACTCTGGACAGGGGGCCTACGAGCAGTACTTC.

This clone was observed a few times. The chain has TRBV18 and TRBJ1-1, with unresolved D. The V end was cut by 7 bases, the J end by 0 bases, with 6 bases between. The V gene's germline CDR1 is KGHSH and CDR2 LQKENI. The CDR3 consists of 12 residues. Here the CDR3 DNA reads TGTGCCAGCTTTACCCTGAACACTGAAGCTTTCTTT. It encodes CASFTLNTEAFF.

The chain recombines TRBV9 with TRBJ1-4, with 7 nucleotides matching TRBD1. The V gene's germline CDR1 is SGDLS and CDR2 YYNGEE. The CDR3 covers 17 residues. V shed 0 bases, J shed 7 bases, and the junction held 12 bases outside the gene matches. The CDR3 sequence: CASSVGSSGTEREKLFF. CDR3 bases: TGTGCCAGCAGCGTAGGTTCTTCGGGGACAGAACGTGAAAAACTGTTTTTT.

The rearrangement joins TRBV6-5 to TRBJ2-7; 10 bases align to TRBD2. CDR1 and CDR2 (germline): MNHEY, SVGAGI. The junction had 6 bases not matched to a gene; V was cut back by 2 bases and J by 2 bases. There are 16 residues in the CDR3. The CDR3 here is CASSYGASGGTYEQYF. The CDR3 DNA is TGTGCCAGCAGTTACGGAGCTAGCGGGGGCACCTACGAGCAGTACTTC.

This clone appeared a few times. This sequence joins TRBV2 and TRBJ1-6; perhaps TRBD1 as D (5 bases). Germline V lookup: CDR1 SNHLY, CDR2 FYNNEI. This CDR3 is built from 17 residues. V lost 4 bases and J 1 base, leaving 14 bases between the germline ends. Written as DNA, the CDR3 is TGTGCCAGCAGTGGCCAGGGAATTCGGTCCTATAATTCACCCCTCCACTTT. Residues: CASSGQGIRSYNSPLHF.

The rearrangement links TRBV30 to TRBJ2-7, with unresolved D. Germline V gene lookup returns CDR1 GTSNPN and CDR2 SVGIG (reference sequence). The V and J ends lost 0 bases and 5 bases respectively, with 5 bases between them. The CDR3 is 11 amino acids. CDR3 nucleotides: TGTGCCTGGAGTGTCCTGGACGAGCAGTACTTC. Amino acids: CAWSVLDEQYF.

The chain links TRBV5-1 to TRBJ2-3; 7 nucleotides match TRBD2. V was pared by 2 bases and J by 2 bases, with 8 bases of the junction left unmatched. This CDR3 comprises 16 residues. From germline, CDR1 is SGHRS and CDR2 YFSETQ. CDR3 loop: CASSFVLAATTDTQYF. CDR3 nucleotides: TGCGCCAGCAGCTTCGTGCTAGCGGCGACCACAGATACGCAGTATTTT.

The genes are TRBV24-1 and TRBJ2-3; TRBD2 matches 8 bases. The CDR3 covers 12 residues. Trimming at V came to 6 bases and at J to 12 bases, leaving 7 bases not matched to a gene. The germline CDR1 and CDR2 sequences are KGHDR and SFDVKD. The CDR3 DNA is TGTGCCACCAGTTCGGGGGGGGCTGCCCAGTATTTT. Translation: CATSSGGAAQYF.

In DNA form, the CDR3 reads TGCGCCAGCAGCCAAGAATCTGAAGATACGCAGTATTTT. The encoded protein is CASSQESEDTQYF. The chain couples TRBV4-1 to TRBJ2-3; D ambiguous. Germline-derived CDR1 and CDR2 are MGHRA and YSYEKL. Trimming shortened V by 0 bases and J by 5 bases, and 6 bases separated the two germline ends. This CDR3 is 13 amino acids long.

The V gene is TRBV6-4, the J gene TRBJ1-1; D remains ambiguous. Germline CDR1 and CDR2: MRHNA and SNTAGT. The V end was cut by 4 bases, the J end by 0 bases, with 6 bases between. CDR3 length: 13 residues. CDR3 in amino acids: CASSVVMNTEAFF. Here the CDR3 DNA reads TGTGCCAGCAGTGTAGTAATGAACACTGAAGCTTTCTTT.

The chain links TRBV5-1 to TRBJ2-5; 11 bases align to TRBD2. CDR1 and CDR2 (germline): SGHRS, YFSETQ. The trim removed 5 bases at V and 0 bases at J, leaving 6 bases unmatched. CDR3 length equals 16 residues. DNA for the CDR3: TGCGCCAGCAGATTAACGGGACTAGCGGACCAAGAGACCCAGTACTTC. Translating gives CASRLTGLADQETQYF.

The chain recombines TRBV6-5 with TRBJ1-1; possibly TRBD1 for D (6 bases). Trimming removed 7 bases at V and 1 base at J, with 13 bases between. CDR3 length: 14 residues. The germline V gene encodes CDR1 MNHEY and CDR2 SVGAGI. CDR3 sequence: CASTVGGTNTEAFF. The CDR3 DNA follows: TGTGCCAGCACCGTAGGGGGGACGAACACTGAAGCTTTCTTT.

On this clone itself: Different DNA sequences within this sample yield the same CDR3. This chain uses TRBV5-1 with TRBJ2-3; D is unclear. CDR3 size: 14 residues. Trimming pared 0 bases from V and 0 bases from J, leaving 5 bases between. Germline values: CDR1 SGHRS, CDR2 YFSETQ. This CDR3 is CASSLDGSTDTQYF. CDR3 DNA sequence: TGCGCCAGCAGCTTGGATGGTAGCACAGATACGCAGTATTTT.

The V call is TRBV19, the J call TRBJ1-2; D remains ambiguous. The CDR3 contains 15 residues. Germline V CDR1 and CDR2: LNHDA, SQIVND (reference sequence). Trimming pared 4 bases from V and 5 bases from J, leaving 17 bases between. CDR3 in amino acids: CASSTGNGLGYGYTF. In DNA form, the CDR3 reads TGTGCCAGTAGTACTGGGAACGGGTTAGGATATGGCTACACCTTC.

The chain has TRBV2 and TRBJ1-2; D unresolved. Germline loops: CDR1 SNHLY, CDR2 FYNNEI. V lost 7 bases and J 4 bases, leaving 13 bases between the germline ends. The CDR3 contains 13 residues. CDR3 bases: TGTGCCAGCAAGCGTGGGCTTCTCTATGGCTACACCTTC. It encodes CASKRGLLYGYTF.

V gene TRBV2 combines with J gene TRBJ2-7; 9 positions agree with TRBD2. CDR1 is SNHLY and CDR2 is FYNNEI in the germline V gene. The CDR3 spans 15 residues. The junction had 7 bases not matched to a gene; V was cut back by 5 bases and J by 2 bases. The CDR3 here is CASSSGTSSPYEQYF. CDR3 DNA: TGTGCCAGCAGTTCGGGGACTAGCTCCCCCTACGAGCAGTACTTC.

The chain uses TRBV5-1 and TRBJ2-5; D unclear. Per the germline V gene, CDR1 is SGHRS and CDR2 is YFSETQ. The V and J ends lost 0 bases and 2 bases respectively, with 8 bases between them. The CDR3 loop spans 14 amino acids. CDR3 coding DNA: TGCGCCAGCAGCTTGGGGGAACAGCAAGAGACCCAGTACTTC. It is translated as CASSLGEQQETQYF.

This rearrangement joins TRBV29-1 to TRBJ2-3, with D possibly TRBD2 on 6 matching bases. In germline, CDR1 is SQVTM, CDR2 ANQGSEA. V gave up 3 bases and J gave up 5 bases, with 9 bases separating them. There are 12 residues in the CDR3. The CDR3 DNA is TGCAGCGTTGAGACTAGTTTAGATACGCAGTATTTT. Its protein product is CSVETSLDTQYF.

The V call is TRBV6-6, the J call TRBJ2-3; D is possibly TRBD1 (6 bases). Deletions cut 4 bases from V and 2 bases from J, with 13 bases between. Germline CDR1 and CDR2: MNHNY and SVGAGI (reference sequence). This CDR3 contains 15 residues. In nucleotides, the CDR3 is TGTGCCAGCAGTTTGAACCAGGGGCACACAGATACGCAGTATTTT. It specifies CASSLNQGHTDTQYF.

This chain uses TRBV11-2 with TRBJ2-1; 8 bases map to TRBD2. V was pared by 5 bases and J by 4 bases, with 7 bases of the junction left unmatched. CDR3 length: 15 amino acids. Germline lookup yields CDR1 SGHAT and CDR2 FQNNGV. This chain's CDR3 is CASSMRGTRYNEQFF. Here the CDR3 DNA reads TGTGCCAGCAGCATGCGGGGGACTAGGTACAATGAGCAGTTCTTC.

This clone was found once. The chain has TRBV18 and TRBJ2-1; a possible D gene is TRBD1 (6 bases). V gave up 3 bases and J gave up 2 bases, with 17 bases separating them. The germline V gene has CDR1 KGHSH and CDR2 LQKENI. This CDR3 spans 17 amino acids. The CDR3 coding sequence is TGTGCCAGCTCACCCCCTTTGGCCCAGGGGCCCTACAATGAGCAGTTCTTC. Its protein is CASSPPLAQGPYNEQFF.

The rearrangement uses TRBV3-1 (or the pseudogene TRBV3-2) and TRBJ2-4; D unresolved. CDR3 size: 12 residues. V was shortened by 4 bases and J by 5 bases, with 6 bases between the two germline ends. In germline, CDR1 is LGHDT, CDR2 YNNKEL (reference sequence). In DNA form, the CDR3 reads TGTGCCAGCAGCCTCATCGAAAACATTCAGTACTTC. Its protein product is CASSLIENIQYF.

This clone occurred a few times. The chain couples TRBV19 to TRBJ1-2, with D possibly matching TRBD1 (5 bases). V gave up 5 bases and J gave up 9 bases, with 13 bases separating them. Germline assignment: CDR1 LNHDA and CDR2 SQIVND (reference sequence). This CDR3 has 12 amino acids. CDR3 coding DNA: TGTGCCAGTAGTGCGAGACAGCGGCGCTACACCTTC. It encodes CASSARQRRYTF.

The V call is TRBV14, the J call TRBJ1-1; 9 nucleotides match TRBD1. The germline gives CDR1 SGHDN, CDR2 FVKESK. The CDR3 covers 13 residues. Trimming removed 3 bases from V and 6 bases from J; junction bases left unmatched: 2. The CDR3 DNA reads TGTGCCAGCAGCCAGGGACAGGGCGCTGAAGCTTTCTTT. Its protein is CASSQGQGAEAFF. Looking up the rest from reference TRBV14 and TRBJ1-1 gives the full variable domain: EAGVTQFPSHSVIEKGQTVTLRCDPISGHDNLYWYRRVMGKEIKFLLHFVKESKQDESGMPNNRFLAERTGGTYSTLKVQPAELEDSGVYFCASSQGQGAEAFFGQGTRLTVV.

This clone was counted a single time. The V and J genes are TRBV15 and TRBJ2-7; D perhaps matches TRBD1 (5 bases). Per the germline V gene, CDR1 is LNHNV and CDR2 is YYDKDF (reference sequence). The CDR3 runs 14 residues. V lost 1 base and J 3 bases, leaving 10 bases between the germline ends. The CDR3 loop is CATSRAIQVYEQYF. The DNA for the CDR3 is TGTGCCACCAGCAGAGCTATACAGGTCTACGAGCAGTACTTC.

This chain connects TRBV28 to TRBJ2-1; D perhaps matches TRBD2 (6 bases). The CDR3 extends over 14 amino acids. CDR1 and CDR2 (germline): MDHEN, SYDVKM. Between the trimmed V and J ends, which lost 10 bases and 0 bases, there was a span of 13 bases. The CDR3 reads CAKSKAGSYNEQFF. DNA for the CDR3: TGTGCCAAATCAAAAGCGGGCTCCTACAATGAGCAGTTCTTC.

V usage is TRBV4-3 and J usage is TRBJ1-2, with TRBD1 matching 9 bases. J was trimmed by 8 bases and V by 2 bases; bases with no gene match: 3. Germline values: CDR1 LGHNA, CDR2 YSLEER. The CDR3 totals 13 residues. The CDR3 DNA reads TGCGCCAGCAGCCAAAATACAGGGGGCGGCTACACCTTC. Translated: CASSQNTGGGYTF.

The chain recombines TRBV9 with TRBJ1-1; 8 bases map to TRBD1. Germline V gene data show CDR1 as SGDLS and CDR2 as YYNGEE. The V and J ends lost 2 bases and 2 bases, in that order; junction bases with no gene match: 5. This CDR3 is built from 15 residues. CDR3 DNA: TGTGCCAGCAGCGTTACTGGACAGGGAAACACTGAAGCTTTCTTT. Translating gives CASSVTGQGNTEAFF. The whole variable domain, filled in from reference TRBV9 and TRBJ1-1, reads DSGVTQTPKHLITATGQRVTLRCSPRSGDLSVYWYQQSLDQGLQFLIQYYNGEERAKGNILERFSAQQFPDLHSELNLSSLELGDSALYFCASSVTGQGNTEAFFGQGTRLTVV.

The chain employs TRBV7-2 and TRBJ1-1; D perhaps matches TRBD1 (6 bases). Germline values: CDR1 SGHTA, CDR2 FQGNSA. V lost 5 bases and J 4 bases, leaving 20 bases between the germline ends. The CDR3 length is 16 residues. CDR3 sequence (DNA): TGTGCCAGCAGCAGACTAGGGGGACGATATGTCACTGAAGCTTTCTTT. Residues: CASSRLGGRYVTEAFF. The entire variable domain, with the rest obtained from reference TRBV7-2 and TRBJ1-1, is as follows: GAGVSQSPSNKVTEKGKDVELRCDPISGHTALYWYRQSLGQGLEFLIYFQGNSAPDKSGLPSDRFSAERTGGSVSTLTIQRTQQEDSAVYLCASSRLGGRYVTEAFFGQGTRLTVV.

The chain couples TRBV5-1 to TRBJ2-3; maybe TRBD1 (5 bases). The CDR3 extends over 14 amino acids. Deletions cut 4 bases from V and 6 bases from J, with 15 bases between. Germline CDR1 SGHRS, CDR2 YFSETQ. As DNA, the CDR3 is TGCGCCAGCAGCCCATCCCTCCAGGGCGATACGCAGTATTTT. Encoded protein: CASSPSLQGDTQYF.

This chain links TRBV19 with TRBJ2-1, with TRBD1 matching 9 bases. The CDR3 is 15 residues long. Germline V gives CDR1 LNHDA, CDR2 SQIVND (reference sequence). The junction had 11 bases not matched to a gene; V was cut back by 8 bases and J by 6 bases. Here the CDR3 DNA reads TGTGCCAGTGGGCTTGGACAGGGGCCGACCAATGAGCAGTTCTTC. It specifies CASGLGQGPTNEQFF. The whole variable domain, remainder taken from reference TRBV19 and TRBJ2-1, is DGGITQSPKYLFRKEGQNVTLSCEQNLNHDAMYWYRQDPGQGLRLIYYSQIVNDFQKGDIAEGYSVSREKKESFPLTVTSAQKNPTAFYLCASGLGQGPTNEQFFGPGTRLTVL.

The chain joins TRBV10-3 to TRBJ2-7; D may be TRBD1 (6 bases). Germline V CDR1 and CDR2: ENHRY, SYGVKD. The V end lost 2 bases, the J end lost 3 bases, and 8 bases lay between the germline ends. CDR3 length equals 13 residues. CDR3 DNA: TGTGCCATCAGTGAGGGGGGCAACTACGAGCAGTACTTC. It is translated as CAISEGGNYEQYF.